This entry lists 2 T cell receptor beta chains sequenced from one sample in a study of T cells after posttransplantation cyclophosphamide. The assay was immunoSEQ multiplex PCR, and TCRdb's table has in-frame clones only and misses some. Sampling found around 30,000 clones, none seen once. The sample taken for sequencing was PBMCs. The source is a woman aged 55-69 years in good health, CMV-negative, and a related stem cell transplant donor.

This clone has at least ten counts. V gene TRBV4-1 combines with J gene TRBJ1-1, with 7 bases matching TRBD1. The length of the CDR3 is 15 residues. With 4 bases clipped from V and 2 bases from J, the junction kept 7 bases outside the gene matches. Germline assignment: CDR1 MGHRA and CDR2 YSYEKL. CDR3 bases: TGCGCCAGCAGCCTGACAGGGAGGCTAAACACTGAAGCTTTCTTT. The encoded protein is CASSLTGRLNTEAFF.

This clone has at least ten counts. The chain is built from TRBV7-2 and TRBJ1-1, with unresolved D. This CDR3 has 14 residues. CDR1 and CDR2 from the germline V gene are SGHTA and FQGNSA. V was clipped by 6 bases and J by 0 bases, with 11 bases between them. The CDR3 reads CASRTRGMNTEAFF. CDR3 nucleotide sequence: TGTGCCAGCAGAACTCGGGGAATGAACACTGAAGCTTTCTTT.